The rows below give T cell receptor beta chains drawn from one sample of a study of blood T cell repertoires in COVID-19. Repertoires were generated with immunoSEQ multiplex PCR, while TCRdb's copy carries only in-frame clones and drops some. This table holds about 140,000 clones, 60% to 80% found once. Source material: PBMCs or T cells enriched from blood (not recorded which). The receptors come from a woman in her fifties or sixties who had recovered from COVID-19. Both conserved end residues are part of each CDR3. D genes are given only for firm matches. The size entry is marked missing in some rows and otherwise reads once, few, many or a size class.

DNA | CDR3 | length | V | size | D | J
TGTGCCAGCAGCCCGGGACAGGGTCAATACAATGAGCAGTTCTTC | CASSPGQGQYNEQFF | 15 | TRBV7-3 | few | TRBD1 | TRBJ2-1
TGTGCCAGCAGTCGGACAGACCATCAGCCCCAGCATTTT | CASSRTDHQPQHF | 13 | TRBV6-5 | - | - | TRBJ1-5
TGTGCCTGGAGTGTACAGGACATACAAGAGACCCAGTACTTC | CAWSVQDIQETQYF | 14 | TRBV30 | - | - | TRBJ2-5
TGTGCCAGCAGCCCCTCCCCAATCGGGGATCATACGCAGTATTTT | CASSPSPIGDHTQYF | 15 | TRBV3-1/TRBV3-2 | - | - | TRBJ2-3
TGCGCCAGCAGCCAAGATTACAGGGCCTACGAGCAGTACTTC | CASSQDYRAYEQYF | 14 | TRBV4-1 | - | - | TRBJ2-7
TGTGCCAGCTCACCAGGACTCGAATGGAGGGGGGGTGAGCAGTTCTTC | CASSPGLEWRGGEQFF | 16 | TRBV18 | once | - | TRBJ2-1
TGTGCCAGCAGCTTAGAGCGAAACACTGAAGCTTTCTTT | CASSLERNTEAFF | 13 | TRBV11-2 | few | - | TRBJ1-1
TGCAGCGTGGCCCAGGGGGGAGACAATGAGCAGTTCTTC | CSVAQGGDNEQFF | 13 | TRBV29-1 | - | - | TRBJ2-1
TGTGCCAGCAGCTTCCAGGGGGCAAGTGGCTACACCTTC | CASSFQGASGYTF | 13 | TRBV11-2 | - | TRBD1 | TRBJ1-2
TGTGCCAGCAGCGTAGGAGGACAGGGAAAAGAGAACACCGGGGAGCTGTTTTTT | CASSVGGQGKENTGELFF | 18 | TRBV9 | once | TRBD1 | TRBJ2-2
TGTGCCAGCAGAAGGGGCTACGGAAACACCATATATTTT | CASRRGYGNTIYF | 13 | TRBV6-5 | - | - | TRBJ1-3
TGTGCCAGCACACTAGCAAGTGAGCAGTTCTTC | CASTLASEQFF | 11 | TRBV28 | - | - | TRBJ2-1
TGCGCCAGCAGTGATCGGGCAGGGCGTTCCAGCAATCAGCCCCAGCATTTT | CASSDRAGRSSNQPQHF | 17 | TRBV10-2 | few | - | TRBJ1-5
TGTGCCAGCAGCTCCCGCCGGATAGCGGGGGGGGCTCTGGGAGATACGCAGTATTTT | CASSSRRIAGGALGDTQYF | 19 | TRBV11-3 | - | TRBD2 | TRBJ2-3
TGTGCCAGCAGCTTAGGACAGGGGGCTCGGGAGCAGTACTTC | CASSLGQGAREQYF | 14 | TRBV5-6 | - | TRBD1 | TRBJ2-7
TGTGCCAGCTCACCCGGAGGTAGCGGGGAATCCGAGCAGTTCTTC | CASSPGGSGESEQFF | 15 | TRBV18 | once | TRBD2 | TRBJ2-1
TGTGCCAGCAGCCCCGGGGGGTTGGGCTCTGGAAACACCATATATTTT | CASSPGGLGSGNTIYF | 16 | TRBV11-2 | - | - | TRBJ1-3
TGTGCCAGCAGTTTATACTGGACAGGGAGAGGGGATACGCAGTATTTT | CASSLYWTGRGDTQYF | 16 | TRBV27 | - | TRBD1 | TRBJ2-3
TGTGCCAGCAGTTACTCCCTAGCGGGAGCCTACGAGCAGTACTTC | CASSYSLAGAYEQYF | 15 | TRBV6-2/TRBV6-3 | - | TRBD2 | TRBJ2-7
TGTGCCAGCAGCCCACTAGCGGGGGGTGGTACAGATACGCAGTATTTT | CASSPLAGGGTDTQYF | 16 | TRBV7-3 | - | TRBD2 | TRBJ2-3
TGTGCCAGCAGCTTACACAGCTTTGAGCAGTACTTC | CASSLHSFEQYF | 12 | TRBV7-9 | - | - | TRBJ2-7
TGTGCCAGCAGAGGGGGCTTAGGAGGAAACTACGAGCAGTACTTC | CASRGGLGGNYEQYF | 15 | TRBV11-1 | - | TRBD1 | TRBJ2-7
TGTGCCAGCAGTGAGGACAGCGGGAGGGCAGATACGCAGTATTTT | CASSEDSGRADTQYF | 15 | TRBV2 | - | TRBD2 | TRBJ2-3
TGTGCCAGCAGGAACAGCCCTGGTGAAGCTTTCTTT | CASRNSPGEAFF | 12 | TRBV3-1/TRBV3-2 | - | - | TRBJ1-1
TGTGCCATCGACGGGGGGGCTTCATCCTGGACCGGGGAGCTGTTTTTT | CAIDGGASSWTGELFF | 16 | TRBV10-3 | - | TRBD2 | TRBJ2-2
TGTGCCAGCAGTTTATTCTCAGACAATGAGCAGTTCTTC | CASSLFSDNEQFF | 13 | TRBV27 | - | - | TRBJ2-1
TGTGCCAGCAGTGATGCGGGGAGGGGGTGGGGGCAGCCCCAGCATTTT | CASSDAGRGWGQPQHF | 16 | TRBV6-1 | once | - | TRBJ1-5
TGTGCCAGCAGCTTGGCAGGTCGTTACGAGCAGTACTTC | CASSLAGRYEQYF | 13 | TRBV5-6 | - | - | TRBJ2-7
TGTGCCAGCAGTTACAGGGGCGGTGAAGCTTTCTTT | CASSYRGGEAFF | 12 | TRBV6-5 | - | - | TRBJ1-1
TGTGCCAGCAGTCTCAACAGGGGACGCAACACTGAAGCTTTCTTT | CASSLNRGRNTEAFF | 15 | TRBV28 | - | TRBD1 | TRBJ1-1
TGTGCCAGCAGCACCTCGACAGGTTTCGATGAGCAGTTCTTC | CASSTSTGFDEQFF | 14 | TRBV9 | - | - | TRBJ2-1
TGTGCCAGCAGCACTAGCGACCCGACCTACAATGAGCAGTTCTTC | CASSTSDPTYNEQFF | 15 | TRBV7-9 | - | TRBD2 | TRBJ2-1
TGTGCCAGCAGCTCGAGTGCGGGCTACACAGATACGCAGTATTTT | CASSSSAGYTDTQYF | 15 | TRBV7-3 | - | - | TRBJ2-3
TGTGCCAGTAGTATCTCGGGTGACACTAATGAAAAACTGTTTTTT | CASSISGDTNEKLFF | 15 | TRBV19 | - | - | TRBJ1-4
TGCGCCAGCAGTGAGTTTGGGGGCCGGGGCAGGGAGGAGCAGTACTTC | CASSEFGGRGREEQYF | 16 | TRBV10-1 | once | - | TRBJ2-7
TGTGCCAGCAGCTCGGGGGTAACTGGAAACACCATATATTTT | CASSSGVTGNTIYF | 14 | TRBV2 | - | - | TRBJ1-3
TGTGCCACTCTAGGCCACGGTGTGTATAGCAATCAGCCCCAGCATTTT | CATLGHGVYSNQPQHF | 16 | TRBV19 | - | - | TRBJ1-5
TGTGCCAGCAGCCCGACCCTAGCGGTTGAGCAGTTCTTC | CASSPTLAVEQFF | 13 | TRBV9 | - | TRBD2 | TRBJ2-1
TGTGCCAGCAGCTTAAGTCAGGGTGACTACGAGCAGTACTTC | CASSLSQGDYEQYF | 14 | TRBV11-2 | once | - | TRBJ2-7
TGTGCCAGCAGTACTAAAACAGGGGCGCAGAACACCGGGGAGCTGTTTTTT | CASSTKTGAQNTGELFF | 17 | TRBV11-3 | - | TRBD1 | TRBJ2-2
TGTGCCAGCAGCCGACAGGAGAACACTGAAGCTTTCTTT | CASSRQENTEAFF | 13 | TRBV3-1/TRBV3-2 | - | - | TRBJ1-1
TGTGCCAGCAGCTTAGGGGTATACACTGAAGCTTTCTTT | CASSLGVYTEAFF | 13 | TRBV5-5 | - | - | TRBJ1-1